Listed below are T cell receptor beta chains from one sample, sequenced in a study of beta chain features in type 1 diabetes. Assay used: immunoSEQ multiplex PCR; TCRdb lists only in-frame clones, some missing. This table has 280,000 or so clones, 15% appearing once. Sequenced input: naive CD4+ T cells from blood. These receptors were obtained from a man in his late teens or twenties with type 1 diabetes. CDR3s include the opening cysteine and the closing phenylalanine or tryptophan. Fields, in order: J gene, V gene, CDR3 length, CDR3 protein.

J: TRBJ1-4; V: TRBV9; length: 17; CDR3: CASSDGLSGGLDEKLFF
J: TRBJ2-1; V: TRBV9; length: 15; CDR3: CASRTSGSGDNEQFF
J: TRBJ2-7; V: TRBV9; length: 15; CDR3: CASSVGVSELYEQYF
J: TRBJ2-1; V: TRBV10-3; length: 17; CDR3: CAISDATGTSDVNEQFF
J: TRBJ2-2; V: TRBV2; length: 15; CDR3: CASNRGLPNTGELFF
J: TRBJ2-7; V: TRBV6-1; length: 13; CDR3: CASRVGREGEQYF
J: TRBJ1-1; V: TRBV4-3; length: 15; CDR3: CASSQLSHRGAEAFF
J: TRBJ2-1; V: TRBV13; length: 12; CDR3: CASSYRVYEQFF
J: TRBJ1-5; V: TRBV23-1; length: 15; CDR3: CASSQSGGDGQPQHF
J: TRBJ2-7; V: TRBV5-4; length: 16; CDR3: CASSLGGESGGHEQYF
J: TRBJ2-2; V: TRBV9; length: 16; CDR3: CASSVAQGAYTGELFF
J: TRBJ2-3; V: TRBV29-1; length: 14; CDR3: CSAAEQLSTDTQYF
J: TRBJ1-6; V: TRBV27; length: 13; CDR3: CASSLQRGSPLHF
J: TRBJ2-1; V: TRBV7-8; length: 18; CDR3: CASSLGGLAGTFYNEQFF
J: TRBJ2-1; V: TRBV29-1; length: 15; CDR3: CSVLFSGSSYNEQFF
J: TRBJ2-5; V: TRBV9; length: 16; CDR3: CASSVDNSGSWETQYF
J: TRBJ2-5; V: TRBV12-2; length: 15; CDR3: CASRPTGHSQETQYF
J: TRBJ2-3; V: TRBV11-2; length: 16; CDR3: CASSTGAGGPTDTQYF
J: TRBJ2-6; V: TRBV28; length: 15; CDR3: CASRAGYSGANVLTF
J: TRBJ2-7; V: TRBV6-1; length: 15; CDR3: CASSQKGFASYEQYF
J: TRBJ2-1; V: TRBV30; length: 12; CDR3: CACRTGFYEQFF
J: TRBJ2-7; V: TRBV7-9; length: 15; CDR3: CASSPPSGQAHEQYF
J: TRBJ2-3; V: TRBV27; length: 14; CDR3: CASSLNGLVDTQYF
J: TRBJ2-5; V: TRBV5-1; length: 14; CDR3: CASSWTVTQETQYF
J: TRBJ1-1; V: TRBV30; length: 12; CDR3: CAWSVSPTSAFF
J: TRBJ2-3; V: TRBV18; length: 15; CDR3: CASSPRLAEGDTQYF
J: TRBJ2-2; V: TRBV29-1; length: 14; CDR3: CSVVSGTNTGELFF
J: TRBJ2-5; V: TRBV4-2; length: 11; CDR3: CASSQDKVLDF
J: TRBJ2-1; V: TRBV5-6; length: 14; CDR3: CASSRPDRVSEQFF
J: TRBJ1-1; V: TRBV7-9; length: 15; CDR3: CASSDRDRVNTEAFF
J: TRBJ2-1; V: TRBV5-1; length: 19; CDR3: CASSPTGLAAHWSYNEQFF
J: TRBJ2-5; V: TRBV28; length: 14; CDR3: CASSVSGGQETQYF
J: TRBJ2-3; V: TRBV21-1; length: 16; CDR3: CASSHTCGPAADTQYF
J: TRBJ1-1; V: TRBV5-1; length: 14; CDR3: CASSLSFMNTEAFF
J: TRBJ2-1; V: TRBV7-9; length: 19; CDR3: CASSSRTSRREGFANEQFF
J: TRBJ2-3; V: TRBV5-1; length: 17; CDR3: CASSLETGGPATDTQYF
J: TRBJ2-5; V: TRBV6-5; length: 14; CDR3: CASKQGQHGETQYF
J: TRBJ2-7; V: TRBV29-1; length: 13; CDR3: CSVAGTVTYEQYF
J: TRBJ2-7; V: TRBV6-6; length: 12; CDR3: CASSYIQNEQYF
J: TRBJ1-2; V: TRBV7-9; length: 13; CDR3: CASSWGMTGARTF
J: TRBJ2-1; V: TRBV7-2; length: 14; CDR3: CASSLAGVYNEQFF
J: TRBJ2-3; V: TRBV5-4; length: 15; CDR3: CASSLYRVSSDTQYF
J: TRBJ2-7; V: TRBV11-2; length: 12; CDR3: CASKRGGYEQYF
J: TRBJ2-7; V: TRBV28; length: 13; CDR3: CASSLPGIYEQYF
J: TRBJ2-5; V: TRBV7-2; length: 14; CDR3: CASSLGTGKETQYF
J: TRBJ2-4; V: TRBV6-5; length: 14; CDR3: CASTSSGRVNIQYF
J: TRBJ2-2; V: TRBV7-9; length: 15; CDR3: CASSLGTLNTGELFF
J: TRBJ2-5; V: TRBV11-2; length: 12; CDR3: CASTGGGETQYF
J: TRBJ2-2; V: TRBV5-1; length: 15; CDR3: CASRDRAGDTGELFF
J: TRBJ2-1; V: TRBV4-1; length: 20; CDR3: CASSQGRLAGATSSYNEQFF
J: TRBJ1-2; V: TRBV7-8; length: 15; CDR3: CASSLIDRGDYGYTF
J: TRBJ1-2; V: TRBV6-1; length: 12; CDR3: CASRTTGGGYTF
J: TRBJ1-1; V: TRBV7-2; length: 16; CDR3: CASSRGQGARNTEAFF
J: TRBJ1-2; V: TRBV11-2; length: 18; CDR3: CASSLLTSRGGLNYGYTF
J: TRBJ1-2; V: TRBV6-1; length: 12; CDR3: CASTLRGYGYTF
J: TRBJ2-1; V: TRBV7-8; length: 15; CDR3: CASSLGTANWNEQFF
J: TRBJ1-5; V: TRBV4-3; length: 14; CDR3: CASSQGQGSEPQHF